The present entry profiles one T cell receptor beta chain with its context. This clone has a single count. The antigen this receptor binds is unknown. Per-base quality was not reported, and no clone a single base away is much larger than it. The cohort was made up of 666 healthy bone marrow donors. All cohort members were sampled while nominally healthy, although unrecorded immune exposures were likely present. The donor was CMV seropositive and belonged to the group of about 290 seropositive cohort members. Every donor gave a peripheral blood sample, and the peripheral blood mononuclear cells from that sample were used for TCR beta sequencing. The Qiagen DNeasy Blood Extraction Kit was used to extract genomic DNA from the blood cell samples. Library preparation was by the immunoSEQ multiplex PCR assay. For the multiplex PCR, a mixture combining 60 forward primers for TCR Vbeta segments and 13 reverse primers for TCR Jbeta segments was used. A multiplex PCR assay on genomic DNA amplified the CDR3 region of rearranged TCR beta genes. The Illumina HiSeq System was used to sequence the amplified TCR beta libraries as 87-base-pair reads. Under the source paper's analysis protocol: In a later analysis, tens of millions of unique TCR beta chains were counted across the 650 to 700 repertoires, and roughly 10 million of these chains were shared by at least two donors. Raw reads were error-corrected and collapsed into unique sequences by a nearest-neighbor algorithm in which closely related sequences were merged to remove PCR and sequencing errors. Alignment of CDR3 sequences to IMGT reference sequences was used to assign V, D and J gene segments. For a sequence to be retained, a match of at least six nucleotides was required to both a V gene segment and a J gene segment. Rearrangements were classified as productive when the CDR3 lacked stop codons and remained in frame with V and J, and all other rearrangements were classified as non-productive. Following IMGT convention, CDR3 was defined as the stretch from the second conserved V-encoded cysteine up to the conserved J-encoded phenylalanine. The earlier analysis of 500 to 650 of the donors excluded any sequence lacking an unambiguous match to a single V gene segment. In an earlier analysis of 450 to 750 of the donors, a V segment was called functional when productive rearrangements were above 56.7%, and segregating when the standard deviation between donors exceeded 5%. A statistical classification framework was developed to diagnose cytomegalovirus status using the catalog of TCR beta chain sequences. In a later analysis, TCR nucleotide sequences were compared against IMGT/GENE-DB human TR gene sequences so that V and J genes could be assigned. Using the TCRdist pipeline, a later analysis assigned CDR3 sequences along with most-parsimonious VDJ recombination scenarios. In a later analysis, each TCR beta chain was defined by its CDR3 amino acid sequence together with its V-gene family, and reads lacking a unique V-gene family were excluded. As a way to deal with suspected cross-contamination and a sequencing artifact, a later analysis dropped more than 500 nucleotide sequences that were highly shared and had low generation probability. For each public chain, a later analysis derived a clonal expansion index from normalized ranks of inferred template counts within each repertoire. In a later analysis, generation probabilities were computed with a VDJ recombination model fitted to out-of-frame rearrangements, and the resulting probabilities were checked against IGoR. Hypergeometric tests were used in a later analysis to score TCR-TCR, TCR-HLA and TCR-CMV co-occurrence, with a repertoire-size bias correction applied to the TCR pairs. A later analysis estimated false discovery rates by permuting HLA or CMV assignments 20 times. In a later analysis, co-occurring TCRs were grouped with DBSCAN, and TCRdist sequence similarity was added when clustering was performed within HLA-allele-positive subsets. Co-occurrence clustering excluded repertoires with fewer than 30,000 or more than 120,000 public chains, plus five with anomalous nucleotide sharing. This immuneACCESS table, as held by TCRdb, lists in-frame sequences with V and J called but not all clones. Of the missing ones, under half trace to an unresolved V gene in checked studies; the others have no known cause. That table gives V, J and clone size, and the DNA gave D and trimming. Present in this sample are around 160,000 clones, around 75% of which were seen just once. The ten largest make up roughly 8% of the sample.

The CDR3 has 14 amino acids, counting the end cysteine and phenylalanine. Only the CDR3 region is kept as DNA, spanning 42 bases read in frame from base 1. The germline V end is reduced by 6 bases and the J end by 4 bases; junction bases left unmatched: 8. For CDR1 and CDR2, the germline V gene lists MNHEY and SVGAGI. This entry is derived from a study of cytomegalovirus exposure and HLA in healthy donors (TCRdb year 2017). For context, the study as a whole: An earlier analysis of approximately 640 of the donors reported 250 to 300 Gb of sequence data and approximately 110 million unique TCR beta sequences from roughly 180 million T cells. In the later analysis, no new phenotypic data were used to find candidate immune exposures; instead, reliance was placed on TCR beta sequences and their occurrence across donors. HLA typing included class I and class II loci at four-digit resolution. Among the roughly 390 genotyped donors, approximately 77% belonged to the genetic ancestry cluster associated with self-reported Caucasian donors. Donor age, sex, ethnicity and CMV serostatus were collected together with the repertoire data. A separate validation cohort of roughly 120 different subjects was used in addition to the 666-subject first cohort. The T cell repertoires of under 750 subjects were profiled by immunosequencing and related to cytomegalovirus serostatus. The study combined high-throughput TCR immunosequencing, statistical association of individual TCRs with disease status, and machine learning to predict cytomegalovirus infection status. On average, around 230,000 unique TCR beta nucleotide sequences were sequenced per donor among fewer than 500 genotyped donors of the cohort, with roughly 18% of those sequences being non-productive. Every discovery cohort repertoire had been produced on one sequencing platform. A later genetic analysis used genome-wide SNP genotypes for about 60% of the 666 donors, treating that subset as a discovery cohort. An earlier analysis of 450 to 750 of the donors used high-throughput TCR beta sequencing to judge whether each TCR beta V gene segment behaved as functional or pseudogenic. Because of strong linkage in the cohort, five DR-DQ haplotypes were treated as single units for association and clustering. A later analysis re-examined previously published TCR beta repertoires from just over 650 donors and added high-resolution HLA genotyping to investigate patterns of TCR occurrence. The aim of the study was to test whether cataloging public T cell receptors could identify signatures of past pathogen exposure. Typing coverage varied by locus: about 620-640 donors for A, B, C, DRB1 and DQB1; roughly 560 for DQA1; more than 600 for DPA1; some 470 for DPB1. An early release that covered roughly 600 HLA-typed donors contained about 300 gigabases of sequencing data and 65 million to 100 million unique TCR sequences. Broad study findings and their caveats: This cohort had only TCR beta chains sequenced, and the lack of alpha or paired-chain data limited which features could be detected. The earlier analysis of 587 of the donors excluded approximately 15 rarely observed V segments, including chromosome 9 orphons, because counts were too low. Assigning TCR associations to individual alleles was difficult when HLA alleles, especially DR and DQ, strongly co-occurred. Most TCR sequences were seen in very few donors, while some public TCRs were found in many individuals. A further reported finding was that TCR beta sequences accurately predicted the HLA-A and HLA-B alleles for most subjects in the first cohort. For the cohort, immune exposure information was limited to CMV serostatus. According to a later analysis, TCR association rates differed among HLA loci, with DRB1 alleles showing the most associated TCRs and HLA-C alleles showing the fewest. In a later analysis, HLA-associated TCR beta chains showed more clonal expansion and lower generation probabilities than non-associated chains that were equally common. Because HLA typing was unavailable for some donors at each locus, only the typed subset was used in association tests. Some IMGT-functional V segments, including TRBV6-2 and TRBV6-3, could not be told apart with the 87-base-pair reads, so those segments were excluded. The study listed around 160 TCR beta chains as associated with cytomegalovirus. According to a later genetic analysis, donors in an Asian-associated ancestry cluster had fewer N-insertions in productive TCRs than the approximately 700-donor mean. In vitro tests confirmed that a few of the cytomegalovirus-associated TCR beta chains recognize cytomegalovirus antigens. An earlier analysis of 587 of the donors showed that most TCR beta V segments appeared in productive rearrangements either about 90% or about 30% of the time, which broadly matched IMGT annotations. The classifier was reported to diagnose cytomegalovirus status with high specificity and sensitivity in both the original cohort and the validation cohort. A later analysis found that most CMV-associated TCR beta chains appeared HLA-restricted, with HLA associations seemingly driven largely by CMV exposure. A cluster of highly shared sequence variants was judged likely to represent a technical artifact of the sequencing pipeline. An association between a missense DCLRE1C variant and V-gene and J-gene trimming of TCR beta chains was found in a later genetic analysis and replicated in an independent cohort. It was suggested by the authors that the approach could potentially be generalized to other disease states and immunological phenotypes. Sequencing depth was assumed to be roughly uniform across donors in the presence/absence analyses, though that assumption may not hold. According to a later analysis, parvovirus B19, influenza, CMV and Epstein-Barr virus appeared linked to several top co-occurrence clusters. Correlated functional status among segregating V segments might reflect linkage disequilibrium, but an unknown experimental factor could not be ruled out. At a false discovery rate of 0.05, a later analysis linked 16,951 TCR beta sequences to specific HLA alleles.

This clonotype originated in a woman aged 40 to 49 in good health and CMV-seropositive. The sample consisted of PBMCs. The chain uses TRBV6-5 and TRBJ1-2, and 7 junction bases match TRBD1. The bases are TGTGCCAGCAGGGCCACAGGGGCGGCCTATGGCTACACCTTC. This yields the protein CASRATGAAYGYTF.